The entry that follows covers one T cell receptor (beta chain) sequence. Its antigen is not identified. The CDR3 runs to 15 residues. Germline V gene sequence: CDR1 SQVTM, CDR2 ANQGSEA. The germline V and J ends were trimmed by 0 bases and 7 bases, with 19 bases remaining between them. The data were obtained in a study of type 1 regulatory T cells. Across the whole study: This in vitro CD4 product, T-allo10, is enriched for Tr1 cells and alloantigen-specific.

MiXCR, run by TCRdb on the reads, gives a single entry per CDR3 protein. This table holds approximately 72,000 distinct CDR3 sequences, around 63% found once. T-allo10 cells from the graft donor were described as anergic, host-alloantigen-specific, and alloantigen-specific suppressors. The sequencing input was cultured T cells, either the whole culture or a sorted T cell fraction (not recorded which). Regarding subset: Tr1-enriched cell product generated in vitro against host alloantigens. This TCR derives from a human donor in good health. The chain links TRBV29-1 to TRBJ2-7; D perhaps matches TRBD2 (6 bases). This CDR3 reads CSVEDRASSGREQYF. The CDR3 DNA sequence: TGCAGCGTTGAAGATCGAGCGAGCTCGGGGAGGGAGCAGTACTTC.